A single sample gave rise to the 18 T cell receptor beta chains below, sequenced in a study of early T cells in non-severe SARS-CoV-2 infection. One entry per CDR3 protein results from TCRdb running MiXCR on the 5' RACE reads. The sample yields around 68,000 distinct CDR3 sequences, 5.9% seen once. The sequences come from whole blood, collected at baseline. The receptor set was obtained from an adult who was a healthcare worker with PCR-confirmed SARS-CoV-2 infection or an uninfected control (not recorded which).

This clonotype was counted a few times. The chain has TRBV20-1 and TRBJ2-1; the D gene is possibly TRBD2 (6 bases). This CDR3 is 11 amino acids long. Trimming removed 7 bases from V and 8 bases from J, with 12 bases in between. CDR1 is DFQATT, CDR2 SNEGSKA, per germline (reference sequence). The CDR3 DNA sequence: TGCAGTGTCGCCCGGAGGGATGAGCAGTTCTTC. Protein product: CSVARRDEQFF.

The V and J genes are TRBV7-2 and TRBJ2-5; D is unclear. Trimming took off 4 bases at V and 2 bases at J, with 8 bases between the two ends. The CDR3 sequence is 13 residues long. Germline lookup yields CDR1 SGHTA and CDR2 FQGNSA. This CDR3 reads CASSSPGQETQYF. CDR3 bases: TGTGCCAGCAGCTCCCCAGGACAAGAGACCCAGTACTTC.

This clonotype appeared many times. The chain combines TRBV9 with TRBJ1-2; 8 nucleotides match TRBD1. This CDR3 has 18 amino acids. Trimming took 3 bases from V and 0 from J; bases not matched to a gene: 13. The germline V gene encodes CDR1 SGDLS and CDR2 YYNGEE. The CDR3 region is CASSAEAGTGDSNYGYTF. For the CDR3, the DNA is TGTGCCAGCAGCGCCGAGGCAGGGACAGGCGACTCTAACTATGGCTACACCTTC.

This clonotype was detected many times. The CDR3 is CSVEEAGFGGELFF. The CDR3 bases are TGCAGCGTTGAAGAAGCCGGTTTTGGCGGGGAGCTGTTTTTT. V and J are TRBV29-1 and TRBJ2-2; no reliable D call. V shed 0 bases and J shed 7 bases, with 12 bases lying between them. The CDR3 covers 14 residues. From germline, CDR1 is SQVTM and CDR2 ANQGSEA.

This clonotype was recorded a few times. The chain employs TRBV25-1 and TRBJ1-5, with no clear D. Trimming left V 3 bases short and J 2 bases short, with 23 bases between. CDR3 size: 19 residues. The V gene's germline CDR1 is MGHDK and CDR2 SYGVNS. CDR3 coding DNA: TGTGCCAGCAGTGAGCGATCAGCTGTCCCGAAATGCGGCAATCAGCCCCAGCATTTT. It specifies CASSERSAVPKCGNQPQHF.

In this sample, this clonotype turned up many times. The rearrangement links TRBV24-1 to TRBJ2-1; TRBD2 matches 8 bases. The CDR3 sequence is 15 residues long. J lost 4 bases, V lost 3 bases, and 4 bases had no gene match. Germline assignment: CDR1 KGHDR and CDR2 SFDVKD. Written as DNA, the CDR3 is TGTGCCACCAGTGATGACCCTAGCGGGTACAATGAGCAGTTCTTC. This translates into CATSDDPSGYNEQFF.

This clonotype was counted at least ten times. This chain connects TRBV6-6 to TRBJ2-5; D perhaps matches TRBD1 (6 bases). This CDR3 comprises 15 residues. CDR1 and CDR2 from the germline V gene are MNHNY and SVGAGI (reference sequence). Trimming left V 5 bases short and J 2 bases short, with 15 bases between. Written as DNA, the CDR3 is TGTGCCAGCAGTGCCCCGGGACAAACGCAAGAGACCCAGTACTTC. It is translated as CASSAPGQTQETQYF.

The table lists this clonotype with a few counts. The rearrangement joins TRBV7-2 to TRBJ1-5, with TRBD1 identical over 7 bases. Germline V gene sequence: CDR1 SGHTA, CDR2 FQGNSA. There are 14 residues in the CDR3. J lost 4 bases, V lost 5 bases, and 5 bases had no gene match. This chain's CDR3 is CASSRDSANQPQHF. The CDR3 DNA follows: TGTGCCAGCAGCCGGGACAGTGCTAATCAGCCCCAGCATTTT.

This clonotype showed up just a few times. CDR3 sequence reads: CASSDRDQETQYF. CDR3 coding DNA: TGCGCCAGCAGTGACAGGGATCAAGAGACCCAGTACTTC. V is TRBV10-2 and J is TRBJ2-5, with D perhaps TRBD1 (5 bases). V lost 3 bases and J lost 2, with 7 bases in between. CDR1 is WSHSY, CDR2 SAAADI, per germline. The CDR3 runs to 13 residues.

This clonotype was observed at least ten times. This chain joins TRBV4-1 and TRBJ1-6, with D perhaps matching TRBD1 (5 bases). The V gene lost 4 bases and the J gene lost 10 bases, with 17 bases spanning the gap. The CDR3 totals 15 residues. The germline V gene has CDR1 MGHRA and CDR2 YSYEKL. As DNA, the CDR3 is TGCGCCAGCAGCCTTGGGGCGGGTATTCTGTCACCCCTCCACTTT. It translates to CASSLGAGILSPLHF.

This clonotype occurred a few times. The chain combines TRBV20-1 with TRBJ1-2, with a tentative D call TRBD1 (5 bases). The CDR3 covers 12 residues. V was pared by 4 bases and J by 6 bases, with 12 bases between. From germline, CDR1 is DFQATT and CDR2 SNEGSKA (reference sequence). CDR3 amino acids: CSANTQEDGYTF. The CDR3 DNA is TGCAGTGCTAATACACAGGAGGATGGCTACACCTTC.

This clonotype was picked up many times. This rearrangement joins TRBV12-3 or TRBV12-4 to TRBJ2-5; no clear D gene. The V end was cut by 3 bases, the J end by 2 bases, with 10 bases between. The CDR3 extends over 14 amino acids. CDR3 DNA: TGTGCCAGCAGTTTTGGGGATGGGCAAGAGACCCAGTACTTC. It codes for CASSFGDGQETQYF.

This clonotype was counted at least ten times. The chain carries TRBV6-8 and TRBJ1-2; the D gene is possibly TRBD1 (5 bases). This CDR3 has 13 amino acids. The germline CDR1 and CDR2 sequences are MNHGY and SAAAGT. V was trimmed by 6 bases and J by 7 bases, leaving 15 bases between them. The DNA of the CDR3 is TGTGCCAGCAGACAGGACGGCTGCCGTGGCTACACCTTC. Translation: CASRQDGCRGYTF.

Many counts were recorded for this clonotype. The chain combines TRBV5-5 with TRBJ2-1, with D hard to call. Trimming removed 6 bases from V and 6 bases from J, with 22 bases in between. Germline CDR1 reads SGHKS; CDR2 reads YYEKEE (reference sequence). This CDR3 has 16 residues. The CDR3 region has the DNA TGTGCCAGCACCACGACTCTCTCTTTGCTCAGCAATGAGCAGTTCTTC. This translates into CASTTTLSLLSNEQFF.

This clonotype was seen many times. The chain employs TRBV28 and TRBJ1-1; D gene uncertain. The CDR3 is 13 amino acids. Germline CDR1 and CDR2: MDHEN and SYDVKM. Trimming cost V 1 base and J 3 bases, with 6 bases left between them. The CDR3 protein is CASSLSSHTEAFF. CDR3 nucleotide sequence: TGTGCCAGCAGTTTATCCAGCCACACTGAAGCTTTCTTT.

This clonotype was recorded at least ten times. This chain connects TRBV5-4 to TRBJ2-7; D remains unclear. CDR1 is SGHNT, CDR2 YYREEE, per germline (reference sequence). The CDR3 runs 16 residues. V shed 4 bases and J shed 0 bases, with 17 bases lying between them. CDR3 amino acids: CASSPEWAGNSYEQYF. In DNA, the CDR3 is TGTGCCAGCAGCCCCGAGTGGGCTGGGAACTCCTACGAGCAGTACTTC.

This clonotype turned up a few times. The rearrangement links TRBV5-1 to TRBJ2-6; the D gene could be TRBD1 or TRBD2 (5 bases each). The CDR3 is 17 amino acids. Germline loops: CDR1 SGHRS, CDR2 YFSETQ. Trimming took 3 bases from V and 4 from J, leaving 17 bases between them. CDR3 DNA sequence: TGCGCCAGCAGCTCCGGGACCACAGTCGCCGGGGCCAACGTCCTGACTTTC. Translated: CASSSGTTVAGANVLTF.

This clonotype was seen ten or more times. The gene calls are TRBV5-5 and TRBJ2-2, with 12 bases matching TRBD2. Germline CDR1 SGHKS, CDR2 YYEKEE (reference sequence). Trimming at V came to 0 bases and at J to 11 bases, leaving 8 bases not matched to a gene. This CDR3 is built from 16 residues. The CDR3 DNA sequence: TGTGCCAGCAGCTTGGTCCTAGCGGGGGGGAATAGCGAGCTGTTTTTT. Amino acid sequence: CASSLVLAGGNSELFF.